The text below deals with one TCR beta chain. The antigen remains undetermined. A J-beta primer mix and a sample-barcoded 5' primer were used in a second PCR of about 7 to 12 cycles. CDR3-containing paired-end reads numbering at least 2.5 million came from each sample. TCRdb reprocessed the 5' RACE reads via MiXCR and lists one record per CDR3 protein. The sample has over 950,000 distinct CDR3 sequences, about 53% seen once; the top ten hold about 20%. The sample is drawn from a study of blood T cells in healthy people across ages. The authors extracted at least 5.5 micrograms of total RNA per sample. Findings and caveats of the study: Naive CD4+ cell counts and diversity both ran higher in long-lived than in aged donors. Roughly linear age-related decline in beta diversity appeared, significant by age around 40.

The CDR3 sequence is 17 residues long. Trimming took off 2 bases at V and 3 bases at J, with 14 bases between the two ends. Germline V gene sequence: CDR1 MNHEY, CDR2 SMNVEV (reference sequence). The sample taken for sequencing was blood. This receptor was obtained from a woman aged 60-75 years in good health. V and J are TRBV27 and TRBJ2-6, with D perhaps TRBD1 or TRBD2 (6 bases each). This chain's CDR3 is CASSLGGGGLGANVLTF. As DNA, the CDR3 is TGTGCCAGCAGTTTAGGTGGAGGGGGTCTTGGGGCCAACGTCCTGACTTTC. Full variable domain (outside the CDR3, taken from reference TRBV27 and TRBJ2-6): EAQVTQNPRYLITVTGKKLTVTCSQNMNHEYMSWYRQDPGLGLRQIYYSMNVEVTDKGDVPEGYKVSRKEKRNFPLILESPSPNQTSLYFCASSLGGGGLGANVLTFGAGSRLTVL.